In its sample, the clone carrying this T cell receptor (beta chain) was seen a few times. Its antigen is undetermined. The source of the sample is a study of blood T cells in healthy people across ages. Overall study findings and caveats: Unsorted PBMC input precluded a conclusive naive versus antigen-experienced comparison. Naive CD4+ cells and diversity were both higher in long-lived donors than in aged donors.

The CDR3 extends over 15 amino acids. In germline, CDR1 is SGDLS, CDR2 YYNGEE. V shed 1 base and J 6 bases; nucleotides not matched to a gene: 5. PCR was performed a second time for about 6 to 12 cycles using a sample-barcoded 5' primer and a J-beta primer mix. TCRdb fed the 5' RACE reads into MiXCR, producing one record per CDR3 protein. The sample lists 730,000 or so distinct CDR3 sequences; around 38% were seen once. The source is a man older than 75 in good health. V and J are TRBV9 and TRBJ2-1; 9 nucleotides match TRBD1. Sequenced input: blood. This CDR3 reads CASSVRGTGFNEQFF. The CDR3 DNA reads as TGTGCCAGCAGCGTACGCGGGACAGGGTTCAATGAGCAGTTCTTC.